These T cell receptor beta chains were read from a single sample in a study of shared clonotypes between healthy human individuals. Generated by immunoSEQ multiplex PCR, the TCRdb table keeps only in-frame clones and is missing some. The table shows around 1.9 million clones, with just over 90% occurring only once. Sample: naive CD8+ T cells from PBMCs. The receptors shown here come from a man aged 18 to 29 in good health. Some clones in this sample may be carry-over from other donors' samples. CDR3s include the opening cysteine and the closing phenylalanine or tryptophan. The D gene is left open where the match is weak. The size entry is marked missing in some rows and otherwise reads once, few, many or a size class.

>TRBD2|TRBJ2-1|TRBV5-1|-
TGCGCCAGCAGCTCGGTAGCGGGAGGCTACAATGAGCAGTTCTTC
CASSSVAGGYNEQFF
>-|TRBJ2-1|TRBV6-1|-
TGTGCCAGCAGTGGCGCACGGGGTAGCTTAACCTCCAATGAGCAGTTCTTC
CASSGARGSLTSNEQFF
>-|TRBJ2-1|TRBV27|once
TGTGCCAGCAGTTTACTTAGCCTCGATGAGCAGTTCTTC
CASSLLSLDEQFF
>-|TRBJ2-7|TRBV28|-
TGTGCCAGCAGTCTGACGGCCTCCTACGAGCAGTACTTC
CASSLTASYEQYF
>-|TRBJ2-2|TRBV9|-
TGTGCCAGCAGCCCATATTCCTGGCCGAACACCGGGGAGCTGTTTTTT
CASSPYSWPNTGELFF
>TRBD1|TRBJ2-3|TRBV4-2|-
TGTGCCAGCAGCCAAGAGGGCTTGTGGAGACAGGGGTCAGATACGCAGTATTTT
CASSQEGLWRQGSDTQYF
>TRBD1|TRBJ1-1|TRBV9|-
TGTGCCAGCAGTTTGACAGGGGCGGGGAACACTGAAGCTTTCTTT
CASSLTGAGNTEAFF
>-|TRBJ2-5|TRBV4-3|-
TGCGCCAGCAGCCAAGATAGCGGACTCCAAGAGACCCAGTACTTC
CASSQDSGLQETQYF
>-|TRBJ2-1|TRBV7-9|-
TGTGCCAGCAGCTTTCTACCCCTAGACAGTAACAATGAGCAGTTCTTC
CASSFLPLDSNNEQFF
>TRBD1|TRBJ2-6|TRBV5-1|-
TGCGCCAGTAGACAGGGGGCGCATCAATCTGGGGCCAACGTCCTGACTTTC
CASRQGAHQSGANVLTF
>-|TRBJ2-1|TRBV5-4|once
TGTGCCAGCAGCTTAGGTCGTGAGCAGTTCTTC
CASSLGREQFF
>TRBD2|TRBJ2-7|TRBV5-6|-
TGTGCCAGCAGCTTAATGGGGACTAGGCGCTCCTACGAGCAGTACTTC
CASSLMGTRRSYEQYF
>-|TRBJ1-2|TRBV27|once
TGTGCCAGCAGCCCCCGGGAAATTAACTATGGCTACACCTTC
CASSPREINYGYTF
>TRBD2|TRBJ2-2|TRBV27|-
TGTGCCAGCAGTTTCCTAGGGGGGACTAGCGGTCACGGGGAGCTGTTTTTT
CASSFLGGTSGHGELFF
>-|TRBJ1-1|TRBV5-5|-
TGTGCCAGCAGCTTGGATCGGGGATGGGCTGAAGCTTTCTTT
CASSLDRGWAEAFF
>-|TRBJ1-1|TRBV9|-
TGTGCCAGCAGCCCATTCCCGGGGTCGGGTTTTCGCACTGAAGCTTTCTTT
CASSPFPGSGFRTEAFF
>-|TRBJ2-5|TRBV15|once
TGTGCCACCAGCAGAGTCAGTGCAGTCTCAGAGACCCAGTACTTC
CATSRVSAVSETQYF
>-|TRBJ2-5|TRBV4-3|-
TGCGCCAGCAGCCGACTTTTAGGACCCCAAGAGACCCAGTACTTC
CASSRLLGPQETQYF
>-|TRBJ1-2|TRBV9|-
TGTGCCAGCAGCGATAGCCCACTGGACCTTGGATATGGCTACACCTTC
CASSDSPLDLGYGYTF
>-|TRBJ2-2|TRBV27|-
TGTGCCAGCAGCCTCAGGAACACCGGGGAGCTGTTTTTT
CASSLRNTGELFF
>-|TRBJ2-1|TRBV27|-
TGTGCCAGCAGTTTAGGAGGCAGGGAGCAGTTCTTC
CASSLGGREQFF
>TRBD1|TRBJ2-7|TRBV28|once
TGTTCTGCGGCGACAGGGGATCCCTCCTACGAGCAGTACTTC
CSAATGDPSYEQYF
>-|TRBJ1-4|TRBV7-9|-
TGTGCCAGCAGCGCCGAGCCAGCAACTAATGAAAAACTGTTTTTT
CASSAEPATNEKLFF
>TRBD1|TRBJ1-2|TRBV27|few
TGTGCCAGCAGTCCAATCGACAGGGTGGATGGCTACACCTTC
CASSPIDRVDGYTF
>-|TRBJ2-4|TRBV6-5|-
TGTGCCAGCAGGGAGAGAAACATTCAGTACTTC
CASRERNIQYF
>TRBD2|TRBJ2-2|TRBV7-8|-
TGTGCCAGCAGCCCAACCCTAGCGGGAGTAGGTGGGGAGCTGTTTTTT
CASSPTLAGVGGELFF
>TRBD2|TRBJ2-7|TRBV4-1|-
TGCGCCAGCAGCCCAGGACTAGCGGGAGGGTACGAGCAGTACTTC
CASSPGLAGGYEQYF
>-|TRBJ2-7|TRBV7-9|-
TGTGCCAGCAGCGTAGCCGGGACATACTACGAGCAGTACTTC
CASSVAGTYYEQYF
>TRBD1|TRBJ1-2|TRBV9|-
TGTGCCAGCAGCTCGACAGGGGAAGGCTACACCTTC
CASSSTGEGYTF
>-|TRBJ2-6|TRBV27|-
TGTGCCAGCTCGTCATCATCCGTCTCTGGGGCCAACGTCCTGACTTTC
CASSSSSVSGANVLTF
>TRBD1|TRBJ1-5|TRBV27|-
TGTGCCAGCAGTGCGGGACAGGCCCGCCAGTTCAATCAGCCCCAGCATTTT
CASSAGQARQFNQPQHF
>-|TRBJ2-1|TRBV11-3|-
TGTGCCAGCAGCCCCCGCGGGGCCAGCTCCTACAATGAGCAGTTCTTC
CASSPRGASSYNEQFF
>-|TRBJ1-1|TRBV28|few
TGTGCCAGCAGTTCCGGGGGGCACACTGAAGCTTTCTTT
CASSSGGHTEAFF
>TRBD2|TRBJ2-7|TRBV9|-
TGTGCCAGCAGCGAGACTAGCGGAGACTTCTACGAGCAGTACTTC
CASSETSGDFYEQYF
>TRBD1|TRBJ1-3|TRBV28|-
TGTGCCAGCAGAACCGGGACAGGGGTCTCTGGAAACACCATATATTTT
CASRTGTGVSGNTIYF
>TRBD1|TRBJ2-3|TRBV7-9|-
TGTGCCAGCAGCTCGACGGGACAGGGATCCACAGATACGCAGTATTTT
CASSSTGQGSTDTQYF
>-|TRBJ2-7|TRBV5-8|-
TGTGCCAGCAGCTTGGGGGGGGGCGAGTACGAGCAGTACTTC
CASSLGGGEYEQYF
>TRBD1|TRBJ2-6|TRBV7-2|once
TGTGCCAGCAGCTTAATTATCGGACAGGCGAACGTCCTGACTTTC
CASSLIIGQANVLTF
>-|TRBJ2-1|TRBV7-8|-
TGTGCCAGCAGCTTAGACCCCTACAATGAGCAGTTCTTC
CASSLDPYNEQFF
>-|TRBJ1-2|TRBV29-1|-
TGCAGCGCTCAGGAAGGGGAACGCTATGGCTACACCTTC
CSAQEGERYGYTF
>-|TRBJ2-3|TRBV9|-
TGTGCCAGCAGCGTAGTACCCGGGAGCACAGATACGCAGTATTTT
CASSVVPGSTDTQYF
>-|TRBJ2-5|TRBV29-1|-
TGCAGCGTTGAAGGGTGGACCGCAGGGGGGGAGCAGTACTTC
CSVEGWTAGGEQYF
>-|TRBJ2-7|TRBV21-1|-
TGTGCCAGCAGGCCATGCGGGCAGTACTTC
CASRPCGQYF
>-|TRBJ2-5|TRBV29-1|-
TGCAGCTTCCTTGGCGCCCGGACACATTCCGACCGGGAGACCCAGTACTTC
CSFLGARTHSDRETQYF
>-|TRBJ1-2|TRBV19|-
TGTGCCAGTAGTATAGATAAATTGTGGTACACCTTC
CASSIDKLWYTF